Detailed here is one TCR beta chain. Its target is not known. The V end lost 5 bases, the J end lost 4 bases, and 11 bases lay between the germline ends. CDR3 length: 13 residues. Germline values: CDR1 SGHTA, CDR2 FQGNSA. These data originate in a study of T cell responses to AZD1222 COVID-19 vaccine. Broader study findings: Seropositive AZD1222 recipients at baseline numbered only six or seven. Among vaccine-associated CD4 TCRs, coverage spanned spike, with dominance at 160-218 and 743-854.

Profiled with immunoSEQ multiplex PCR; TCRdb holds only in-frame clones, not every one. The sample has 150,000 to 160,000 clones, about 88% seen once; the top ten hold less than 3.5%. The V gene is TRBV7-2, the J gene TRBJ1-1; unclear D gene. The material was peripheral blood, obtained on day 0 of AZD1222 vaccination. The receptor was derived from an adult in good health. The DNA for the CDR3 is TGTGCCAGCAGCGACTCGGTGGCCACTGAAGCTTTCTTT. Translated: CASSDSVATEAFF.